The 10 T cell receptor beta chains below were found in one sample sequenced in a study of blood T cell repertoires in COVID-19. Assay used: immunoSEQ multiplex PCR; TCRdb lists only in-frame clones, some missing. The data show 200,000 to 300,000 clones, 84% seen once. The sample was peripheral blood. The source of these receptors is a man in his fifties with acute or convalescent COVID-19.

This clone was detected ten times or more. The chain has TRBV27 and TRBJ2-7, with 10 positions matching TRBD1. V trimming: 8 bases; J trimming: 2 bases; junction bases outside the gene matches: 6. This CDR3 has 14 amino acids. Germline V gives CDR1 MNHEY, CDR2 SMNVEV (reference sequence). The CDR3 DNA is TGTGCCAGCTCAACCGGGACAGGGGCCTACGAGCAGTACTTC. This gives the protein CASSTGTGAYEQYF.

The rearrangement joins TRBV14 to TRBJ1-1, with no clear D. Germline V lookup: CDR1 SGHDN, CDR2 FVKESK. V gave up 4 bases and J gave up 8 bases, with 8 bases separating them. The CDR3 contains 11 residues. The CDR3 is CASSRGPEAFF. The CDR3 nucleotides are TGTGCCAGCAGCCGTGGGCCAGAAGCTTTCTTT.

The chain has TRBV7-2 and TRBJ2-1, with D unclear. Germline-derived CDR1 and CDR2 are SGHTA and FQGNSA. The CDR3 covers 14 residues. V was cut by 0 bases and J by 4 bases, with 7 bases left in between. The CDR3 DNA is TGTGCCAGCAGCTTAGCGGGCGTTTACAATGAGCAGTTCTTC. The encoded protein is CASSLAGVYNEQFF.

The chain is built from TRBV7-8 and TRBJ1-3, with D maybe TRBD1 (6 bases). There are 17 residues in the CDR3. CDR1 and CDR2 from the germline V gene are SGHVS and FQNEAQ. The germline V and J ends were trimmed by 4 bases and 0 bases, with 16 bases remaining between them. The CDR3 DNA sequence: TGTGCCAGCAGCTCCGGACAGACATCTCTCTCTGGAAACACCATATATTTT. Encoded protein: CASSSGQTSLSGNTIYF.

The rearrangement joins TRBV5-1 to TRBJ2-3; 11 bases map to TRBD2. The germline CDR1 and CDR2 sequences are SGHRS and YFSETQ. Trimming at V came to 4 bases and at J to 6 bases, leaving 7 bases not matched to a gene. This CDR3 region has 15 residues. This CDR3 reads CASSPTSGVGDTQYF. In DNA, the CDR3 is TGCGCCAGCAGCCCGACTAGCGGGGTTGGCGATACGCAGTATTTT.

The chain recombines TRBV10-3 with TRBJ1-5; 7 bases map to TRBD1. J was trimmed by 4 bases and V by 8 bases; bases with no gene match: 2. The CDR3 is 12 residues long. In germline, CDR1 is ENHRY, CDR2 SYGVKD. CDR3 DNA sequence: TGTGCCATCGGACAGGTGAATCAGCCCCAGCATTTT. This encodes CAIGQVNQPQHF.

The CDR3 here is CASSLATGGTQYF. In DNA, the CDR3 is TGTGCCAGCAGCTTGGCAACAGGCGGGACCCAGTACTTC. This chain uses TRBV5-4 with TRBJ2-5; a possible D gene is TRBD1 (5 bases). The length of the CDR3 is 13 residues. Trimming removed 0 bases from V and 7 bases from J, with 10 bases in between. Germline V CDR1 and CDR2: SGHNT, YYREEE (reference sequence).

This sequence joins TRBV7-3 and TRBJ2-2; 7 nucleotides line up with TRBD1. Trimming removed 5 bases from V and 6 bases from J; junction bases left unmatched: 9. The CDR3 has 15 amino acids. Germline V gene lookup returns CDR1 SGHTA and CDR2 FQGTGA. The CDR3 DNA reads TGTGCCAGCAGCCCTTCAGGGGGATCGGCCGGGGAGCTGTTTTTT. Protein: CASSPSGGSAGELFF.

This chain joins TRBV3-1 (or the pseudogene TRBV3-2) and TRBJ1-5, with D perhaps matching TRBD1 (5 bases). Trimming removed 2 bases at V and 3 bases at J, with 11 bases between. CDR1 is LGHDT, CDR2 YNNKEL, per germline (reference sequence). This CDR3 has 15 amino acids. For the CDR3, the DNA is TGTGCCAGCAGCCAACGGGGGGTTCCCAATCAGCCCCAGCATTTT. Encoded protein: CASSQRGVPNQPQHF.

The chain is built from TRBV7-2 and TRBJ2-1, with D hard to call. The ends were cut back, 2 bases at V and 12 bases at J, with 14 bases in the middle. This CDR3 contains 13 residues. Germline CDR1 SGHTA, CDR2 FQGNSA. DNA of the CDR3: TGTGCCAGCAGCTTAAACGCCGAGATTGGGCAGTTCTTC. Its translation: CASSLNAEIGQFF.